This T cell receptor beta chain was recorded in a study of T-cell reconstitution after alpha-beta-depleted transplantation in children. General study points: Several hundred expanded graft clones reportedly gave rise to the alpha-beta T cells present about two months after transplant. A year post-transplant, T-cell counts and diversity derived mostly from newly produced T cells. The origin of high day-60 TCRbeta diversity in some patients lay in surviving recipient T cells and thymic progenitors.

Library preparation (for TCRbeta) was performed with unique molecular identifiers. TCRdb re-analysed the PCR reads in MiXCR, keeping a single row per CDR3 protein. The sample contains just over 950,000 distinct CDR3 sequences, roughly 31% of which appear only once. This clonotype has just a few counts. Antigen unknown. This clonotype originated in a boy younger than two who had a stem cell transplant for SCID, so the T cells may come from the graft donor. The sequencing used PBMCs, mostly from graft donor cells, collected 360 days after TCRalphabeta/CD19-depleted stem cell transplant.

The CDR3 is CASSFGGGEKLFF. The CDR3 coding sequence is TGCGCCAGCAGCTTTGGAGGGGGTGAAAAACTGTTTTTT. The chain links TRBV5-1 to TRBJ1-4, with D perhaps matching TRBD1 (6 bases). V shed 2 bases and J shed 7 bases, with 9 bases lying between them. This CDR3 contains 13 residues. The germline V gene encodes CDR1 SGHRS and CDR2 YFSETQ. The complete variable domain, with remaining parts taken from reference TRBV5-1 and TRBJ1-4, reads KAGVTQTPRYLIKTRGQQVTLSCSPISGHRSVSWYQQTPGQGLQFLFEYFSETQRNKGNFPGRFSGRQFSNSRSEMNVSTLELGDSALYLCASSFGGGEKLFFGSGTQLSVL.